This T cell receptor (beta chain) was identified in a study of blood T cell repertoires in COVID-19. Looked up from germline, CDR1 is MDHEN and CDR2 is SYDVKM. Losses at the gene ends were 7 bases for V and 6 bases for J; bases not matched to a gene: 12. The CDR3 sequence is 16 residues long. Libraries were prepared by immunoSEQ multiplex PCR; TCRdb keeps only in-frame clonotypes and omits some of them. The sample lists 19,000 or so clones, about four fifths seen once, with 5% to 7% in the top ten. The material sequenced was peripheral blood. The clonotype originates from a human donor in a cohort sampled during active COVID-19. The V and J genes are TRBV28 and TRBJ1-1, with 12 bases identical to TRBD1. DNA for the CDR3: TGTGCCAGCACCCCGGTTGGGGGACAGGGGGCTGCTGAAGCTTTCTTT. Amino acids: CASTPVGGQGAAEAFF.